A selection of T cell receptor beta chains follows, all from one sample in a study of T-cell reconstitution after alpha-beta-depleted transplantation in children. Via MiXCR, TCRdb re-called the PCR reads, giving one row per CDR3 protein. The data show about 980,000 distinct CDR3 sequences, less than 30% seen once. This specimen consisted of PBMCs, mostly from graft donor cells, obtained 360 days after TCRalphabeta/CD19-depleted stem cell transplant. Receptor source: a boy less than two years old who had a stem cell transplant for SCID, so the T cells may come from the graft donor. Both conserved end residues are trimmed from each CDR3. Fields, in order: CDR3 protein, J gene, V gene.

ASSPPGPRDTEAF TRBJ1-1 TRBV11-2
ASSLPYMSGGADTQY TRBJ2-3 TRBV5-1
ASSFSTGGNEQF TRBJ2-1 TRBV12-3/TRBV12-4
ASSLTWGTEAF TRBJ1-1 TRBV5-1
ASSPGQVRNEQF TRBJ2-1 TRBV5-1
SARTSGGSTSTDTQY TRBJ2-3 TRBV29-1
ASSPRGTADTQY TRBJ2-3 TRBV5-1
ASSIGRSSMNTEAF TRBJ1-1 TRBV11-2
ASTKVPWLYTEAF TRBJ1-1 TRBV12-3/TRBV12-4
ASSPPHQERYTKNIQY TRBJ2-4 TRBV11-1
ASSQDRRGPGNTIY TRBJ1-3 TRBV4-3
ASSPNRVTYEQY TRBJ2-7 TRBV27
ASSWAGGYDEQF TRBJ2-1 TRBV12-3/TRBV12-4
ASSPPTSGANVLT TRBJ2-6 TRBV5-1
ASSQKRGVSTDTQY TRBJ2-3 TRBV4-1
ASSWRARDLDEQF TRBJ2-1 TRBV7-8
ASSKTRNPGGTQY TRBJ2-3 TRBV6-1
ASSEARGQAYFYEQY TRBJ2-7 TRBV25-1
ASGPLNMAGANVLT TRBJ2-6 TRBV12-3/TRBV12-4
ASSRTGLRYEAF TRBJ1-1 TRBV3-1
ASSPHARPNTEAF TRBJ1-1 TRBV11-1
ASSLSYESSGGEIYEQY TRBJ2-7 TRBV11-2
ATSSTGRGTGELF TRBJ2-2 TRBV15
AISEAGWEEQY TRBJ2-7 TRBV10-3
ASSFGQPEQF TRBJ2-1 TRBV5-1
ASRSSSGLNTGELF TRBJ2-2 TRBV12-3/TRBV12-4
ASSQALAGGTDTQY TRBJ2-3 TRBV4-2
ASSLRQGTYNEQF TRBJ2-1 TRBV5-4
ASSLFSNQPQH TRBJ1-5 TRBV12-3/TRBV12-4
ASSQKGRGSGANVLT TRBJ2-6 TRBV5-5
ASSSRGGSEQF TRBJ2-1 TRBV7-8
SASRQPGNTIY TRBJ1-3 TRBV29-1
ASSPYTGDTEAF TRBJ1-1 TRBV12-3/TRBV12-4
ASRGGRNTGELF TRBJ2-2 TRBV4-3
ASTGNEQF TRBJ2-1 TRBV28
SARGAAPYYGYT TRBJ1-2 TRBV20-1
ASTLGANTDTQY TRBJ2-3 TRBV12-3/TRBV12-4
ATSIGLNTEAF TRBJ1-1 TRBV15
ASSFGRGPTTGELF TRBJ2-2 TRBV5-1
ASSKTGVGTDTQY TRBJ2-3 TRBV7-2
ASSTGDLQGITEAF TRBJ1-1 TRBV5-1
ASSLAGKNTEAF TRBJ1-1 TRBV7-6
ASRRAGQGSYEQY TRBJ2-7 TRBV12-3/TRBV12-4
ASRDPGRGDYGYT TRBJ1-2 TRBV6-2/TRBV6-3
SAGTSGQTQY TRBJ2-5 TRBV29-1
ASSARQGATYEQY TRBJ2-7 TRBV12-3/TRBV12-4
ASSQDQTSGVPSGANVLT TRBJ2-6 TRBV4-3